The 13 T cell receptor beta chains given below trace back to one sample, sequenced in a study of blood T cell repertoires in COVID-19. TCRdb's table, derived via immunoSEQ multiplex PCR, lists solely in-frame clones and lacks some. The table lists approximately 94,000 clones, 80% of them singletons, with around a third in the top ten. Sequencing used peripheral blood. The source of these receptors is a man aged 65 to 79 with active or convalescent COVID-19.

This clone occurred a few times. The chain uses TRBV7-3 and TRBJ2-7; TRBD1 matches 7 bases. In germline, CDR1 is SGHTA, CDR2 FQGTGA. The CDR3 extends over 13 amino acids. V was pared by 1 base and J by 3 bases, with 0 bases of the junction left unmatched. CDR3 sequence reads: CASSLRDSYEQYF. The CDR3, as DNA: TGTGCCAGCAGCTTAAGGGACAGCTACGAGCAGTACTTC.

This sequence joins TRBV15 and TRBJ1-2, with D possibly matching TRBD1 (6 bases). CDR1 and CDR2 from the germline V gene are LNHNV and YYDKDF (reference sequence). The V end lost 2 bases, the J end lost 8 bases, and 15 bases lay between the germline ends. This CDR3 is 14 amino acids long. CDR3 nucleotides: TGTGCCACCAGCAGACCGGAACAGGGTTGGGGCTACACCTTC. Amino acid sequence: CATSRPEQGWGYTF.

CDR3 nucleotides: TGTGCCAGTAGGAACACCGTCAACTATGGCTACACCTTC. Residues: CASRNTVNYGYTF. The chain combines TRBV19 with TRBJ1-2; D gene uncertain. Deletions cut 6 bases from V and 2 bases from J, with 10 bases between. Germline V gives CDR1 LNHDA, CDR2 SQIVND (reference sequence). CDR3 length equals 13 residues.

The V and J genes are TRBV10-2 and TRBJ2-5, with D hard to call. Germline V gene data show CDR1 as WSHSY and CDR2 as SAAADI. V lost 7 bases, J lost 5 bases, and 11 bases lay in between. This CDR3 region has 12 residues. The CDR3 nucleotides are TGCGCCAGCACTAGGTACCTGGAGACCCAGTACTTC. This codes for CASTRYLETQYF.

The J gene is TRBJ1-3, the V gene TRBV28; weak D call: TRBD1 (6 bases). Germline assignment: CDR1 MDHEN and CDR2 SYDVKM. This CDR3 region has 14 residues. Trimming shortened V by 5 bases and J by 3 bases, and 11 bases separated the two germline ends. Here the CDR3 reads CASSTGTLGNTIYF. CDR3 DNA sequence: TGTGCCAGCAGTACTGGGACACTTGGAAACACCATATATTTT.

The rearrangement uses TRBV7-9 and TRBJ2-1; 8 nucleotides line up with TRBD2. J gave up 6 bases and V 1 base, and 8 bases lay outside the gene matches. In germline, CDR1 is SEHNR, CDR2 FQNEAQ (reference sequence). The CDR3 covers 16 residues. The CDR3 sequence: CASSLVAGLEANEQFF. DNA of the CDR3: TGTGCCAGCAGCTTAGTGGCGGGACTAGAAGCCAATGAGCAGTTCTTC.

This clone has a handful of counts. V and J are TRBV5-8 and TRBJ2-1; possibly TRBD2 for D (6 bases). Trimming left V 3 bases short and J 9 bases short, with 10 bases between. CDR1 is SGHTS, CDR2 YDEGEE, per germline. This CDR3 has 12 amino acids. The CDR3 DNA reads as TGTGCCAGCAGCTCCCGGGGGACTGAGCAGTTCTTC. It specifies CASSSRGTEQFF.

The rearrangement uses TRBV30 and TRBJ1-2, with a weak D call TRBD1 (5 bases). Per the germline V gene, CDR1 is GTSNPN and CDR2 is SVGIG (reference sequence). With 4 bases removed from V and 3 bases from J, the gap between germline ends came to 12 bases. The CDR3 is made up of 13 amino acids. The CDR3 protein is CAWKSAGDYGYTF. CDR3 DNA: TGTGCCTGGAAATCGGCGGGGGACTATGGCTACACCTTC.

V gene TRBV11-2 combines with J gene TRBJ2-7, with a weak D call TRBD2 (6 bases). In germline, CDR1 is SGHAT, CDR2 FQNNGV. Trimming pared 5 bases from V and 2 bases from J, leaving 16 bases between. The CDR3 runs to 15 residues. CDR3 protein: CASSGEYGGTYEQYF. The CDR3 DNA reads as TGTGCCAGCAGCGGAGAGTATGGGGGGACCTACGAGCAGTACTTC.

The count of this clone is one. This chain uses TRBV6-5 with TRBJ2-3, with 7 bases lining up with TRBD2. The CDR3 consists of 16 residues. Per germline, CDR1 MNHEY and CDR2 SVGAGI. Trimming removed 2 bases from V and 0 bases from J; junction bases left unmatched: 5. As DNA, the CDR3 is TGTGCCAGCAGTTACGGGCTAGCGGTTAGCACAGATACGCAGTATTTT. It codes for CASSYGLAVSTDTQYF.

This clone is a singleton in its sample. The CDR3 DNA is TGTGCCAGCACCGCTTCAGGGGCAGATACGCAGTATTTT. It yields the protein CASTASGADTQYF. The chain carries TRBV6-5 and TRBJ2-3; possibly TRBD1 for D (6 bases). The CDR3 sequence is 13 residues long. The V end lost 7 bases, the J end lost 4 bases, and 12 bases lay between the germline ends. Germline CDR1 reads MNHEY; CDR2 reads SVGAGI.

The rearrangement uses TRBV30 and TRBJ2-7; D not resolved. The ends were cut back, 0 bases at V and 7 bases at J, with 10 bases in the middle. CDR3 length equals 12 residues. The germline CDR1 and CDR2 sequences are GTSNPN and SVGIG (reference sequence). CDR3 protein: CAWSVQPGEQYF. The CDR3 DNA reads TGTGCCTGGAGTGTACAGCCTGGAGAGCAGTACTTC.

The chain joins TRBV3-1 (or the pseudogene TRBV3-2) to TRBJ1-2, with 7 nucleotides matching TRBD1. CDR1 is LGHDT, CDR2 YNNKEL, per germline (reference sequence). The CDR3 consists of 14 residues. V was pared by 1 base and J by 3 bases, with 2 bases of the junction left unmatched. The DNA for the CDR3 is TGTGCCAGCAGCCAAGTACAGGGGTACTATGGCTACACCTTC. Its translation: CASSQVQGYYGYTF.